This record looks at one T cell receptor beta chain sequence and its context. What antigen it recognizes has not been identified. One base away there is no much larger clone; base qualities are not given. This sample is part of a study of brain metastases from non-small cell lung cancer (dated by TCRdb to between 2019 and 2020). Some background on the complete study: The study profiled the immune microenvironment of paired resected primary tumors and brain metastases taken from patients with non-small-cell lung cancer.

The trim is 2 bases for V and 4 bases for J, with a gap of 18 bases between the germline ends. From a lookup of the germline V gene, CDR1 and CDR2 are SGDLS and YYNGEE. Counted from cysteine to phenylalanine, this CDR3 has 16 amino acids. The DNA shown is the 48-base CDR3, in frame from base 1. A total of 39 patients with non-small-cell lung cancer that had been surgically resected, each with specimens from both a primary tumor and a brain metastasis, made up the cohort. Archival formalin-fixed, paraffin-embedded tissues were used as the tumor specimens. Receptors were amplified or captured by the immunoSEQ multiplex PCR assay. Sequencing of the T-cell receptor beta chain repertoire was carried out together with a 770-gene immune expression panel. Here the immuneACCESS table is served through TCRdb, limited to in-frame sequences with V and J called. Missing clones are a known gap in these copies; in checked studies unresolved V genes cover under half, and the rest lacks a known reason. The sample table holds about 4,700 clones, of which 70% to 90% were seen once. The ten biggest clones cover 5.9% of the sample.

The research as a whole found: TCR repertoires were found to be largely shared between paired brain metastases and primary tumors, although sparse T-cell densities were observed in the brain metastases. T-cell clones were apparently expanded in roughly three fifths of brain metastases relative to the matched primary tumors. Lower T-cell infiltration was exhibited by brain metastases compared with primary tumors (P < 0.001).

Sequencing input: primary lung tumor tissue. This sample's cell subset or site label indicates: primary lung tumor paired with brain metastasis. The clonotype was recovered from a donor at least 40 years old with non-small cell lung cancer. The chain is assembled from TRBV9 and TRBJ1-2; perhaps TRBD1 is the D gene, with 5 bases matching. The nucleotides read TGTGCCAGCAGCGTGAGCGCCGGGGCAGTGAGCTATGGCTACACCTTC. It translates as CASSVSAGAVSYGYTF.